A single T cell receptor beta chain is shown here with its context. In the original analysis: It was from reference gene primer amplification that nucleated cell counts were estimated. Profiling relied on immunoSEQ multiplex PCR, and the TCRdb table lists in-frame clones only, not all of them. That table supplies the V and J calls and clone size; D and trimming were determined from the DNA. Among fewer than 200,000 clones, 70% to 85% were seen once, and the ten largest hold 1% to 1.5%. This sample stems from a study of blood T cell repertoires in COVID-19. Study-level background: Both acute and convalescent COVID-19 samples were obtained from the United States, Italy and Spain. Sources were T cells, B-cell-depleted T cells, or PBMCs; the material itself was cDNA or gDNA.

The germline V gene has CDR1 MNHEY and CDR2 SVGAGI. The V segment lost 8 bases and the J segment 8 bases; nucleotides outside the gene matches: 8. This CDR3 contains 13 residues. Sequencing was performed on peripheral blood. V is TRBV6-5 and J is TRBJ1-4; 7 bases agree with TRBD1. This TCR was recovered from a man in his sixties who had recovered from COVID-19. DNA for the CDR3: TGTGCCAGCGTCAAGGACAGGTTGGAAAAACTGTTTTTT. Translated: CASVKDRLEKLFF.